This T cell receptor beta chain was recorded in a study of early T cells in non-severe SARS-CoV-2 infection. In its sample, this clonotype was seen a few times. Molecules of cDNA were individually given unique molecular identifiers that were attached to them. TCRdb reanalysed the 5' RACE reads using MiXCR and keeps one entry per CDR3 protein. The sample includes approximately 84,000 distinct CDR3 sequences, 15% seen only once; the top ten take 4.5% to 7%. Germline V gene data show CDR1 as SQVTM and CDR2 as ANQGSEA. This CDR3 has 15 amino acids. Losses at the gene ends were 6 bases for V and 4 bases for J; bases not matched to a gene: 10.

The clonotype comes from an adult who was a healthcare worker with PCR-confirmed SARS-CoV-2 infection or an uninfected control (not recorded which). Sequenced input: whole blood. The V call is TRBV29-1, the J call TRBJ1-2; 11 bases are a match to TRBD1. The CDR3 nucleotides read TGCAGCGTCCCCCCCGTCGGGACAGGGGGCTATGGCTACACCTTC. Its translation is CSVPPVGTGGYGYTF.